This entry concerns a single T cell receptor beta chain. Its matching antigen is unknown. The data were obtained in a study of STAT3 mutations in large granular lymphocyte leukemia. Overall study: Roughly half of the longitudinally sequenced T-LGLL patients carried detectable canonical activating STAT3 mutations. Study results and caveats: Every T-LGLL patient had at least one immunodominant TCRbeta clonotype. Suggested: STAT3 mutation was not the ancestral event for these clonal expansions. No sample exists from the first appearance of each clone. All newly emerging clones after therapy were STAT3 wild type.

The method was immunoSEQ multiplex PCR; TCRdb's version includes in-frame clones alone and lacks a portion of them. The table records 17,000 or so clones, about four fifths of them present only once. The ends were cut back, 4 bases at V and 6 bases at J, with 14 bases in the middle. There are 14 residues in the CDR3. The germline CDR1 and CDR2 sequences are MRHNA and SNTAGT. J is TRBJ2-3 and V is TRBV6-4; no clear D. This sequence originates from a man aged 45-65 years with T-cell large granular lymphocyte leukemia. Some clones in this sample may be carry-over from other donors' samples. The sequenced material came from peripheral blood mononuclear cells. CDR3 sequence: CASSGNPLRDTQYF. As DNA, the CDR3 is TGTGCCAGCAGTGGGAACCCCCTCCGGGATACGCAGTATTTT.